One sample yielded the 11 T cell receptor beta chains listed below, sequenced in a study of CD8+CD57+ T cells in acquired aplastic anemia. Genomic DNA served as template for TCR beta VDJ and CDR3 profiling. MiXCR, applied by TCRdb to the reads, yields one record per CDR3 protein. The table has 200,000 to 300,000 distinct CDR3 sequences, approximately 45% seen once; the top ten hold under 9%. An expansion of CD8+CD57+ cells by flow cytometry had been shown in patients chosen for sequencing. The sequencing input was sorted CD4+, CD8+, or CD8+CD57+ T cells (not recorded which) from PBMCs. The receptors shown here come from a human donor with aplastic anemia.

The sample holds many counts of this clonotype. The junction does not match germline at one end; this may be a read error. This sequence joins TRBV7-7 and TRBJ2-7, with a weak D call TRBD1 (7 bases). The germline V gene has CDR1 SSHAT and CDR2 FNYEAQ (reference sequence). The CDR3 has 14 residues. This CDR3 reads CASSQGGRGHEQYF. In DNA form, the CDR3 reads TGTGCTAGCAGCCAGGGGGGCAGGGGCCACGAGCAGTACTTC. Full variable domain (missing parts from reference TRBV7-7 and TRBJ2-7): GAGVSQSPRYKVTKRGQDVTLRCDPISSHATLYWYQQALGQGPEFLTYFNYEAQPDKSGLPSDRFSAERPEGSISTLTIQRTEQRDSAMYRCASSQGGRGHEQYFGPGTRLTVT.

This chain connects TRBV5-1 to TRBJ2-7, with TRBD2 identical over 8 bases. This CDR3 is built from 13 residues. V dropped 3 bases and J dropped 7; count of bases not matched to a gene: 6. Germline values: CDR1 SGHRS, CDR2 YFSETQ. The CDR3 here is CASSSGGVGEQYF. The CDR3 DNA sequence: TGCGCCAGCAGCTCGGGAGGGGTAGGGGAGCAGTACTTC.

The V call is TRBV13, the J call TRBJ2-7, with 11 positions matching TRBD2. The CDR3 has 16 residues. Germline V gene data show CDR1 as PRHDT and CDR2 as FYEKMQ (reference sequence). Trimming cost V 5 bases and J 0 bases; bases outside gene matches: 6. In DNA form, the CDR3 reads TGTGCCAGCAGCATTATGGGACTAGCGGACTCCTACGAGCAGTACTTC. This encodes CASSIMGLADSYEQYF.

This clonotype was counted at least ten times. The chain has TRBV12-3 or TRBV12-4 and TRBJ1-2; 8 bases line up with TRBD1. The length of the CDR3 is 15 residues. V lost 3 bases, J lost 2 bases, and 5 bases stayed unmatched. The CDR3 DNA sequence: TGTGCCAGCAGTTTCTGGGACAGGTTAAACTATGGCTACACCTTC. Its protein is CASSFWDRLNYGYTF.

This clonotype was counted many times. The CDR3 protein is CSVEDLGAGDYGYTF. The DNA of the CDR3 is TGCAGCGTTGAAGATCTAGGGGCCGGGGATTATGGCTACACCTTC. V and J are TRBV29-1 and TRBJ1-2, with D possibly being TRBD1 (5 bases). The CDR3 totals 15 residues. Trimming took 0 bases from V and 5 from J, leaving 16 bases between them. Germline lookup yields CDR1 SQVTM and CDR2 ANQGSEA.

This clonotype was observed many times. The chain joins TRBV9 to TRBJ2-7, with D possibly matching TRBD2 (5 bases). Germline loops: CDR1 SGDLS, CDR2 YYNGEE. Trimming took off 1 base at V and 2 bases at J, with 13 bases between the two ends. This CDR3 has 15 residues. In nucleotides, the CDR3 is TGTGCCAGCAGCGTAAGTGGCGGGCGGCCCTACGAGCAGTACTTC. Translation gives CASSVSGGRPYEQYF.

This clonotype was counted at least ten times. The CDR3 sequence is CASSVETKGLSSYNEQFF. The CDR3 DNA reads TGTGCCAGCAGCGTAGAAACGAAGGGTCTGAGCTCCTACAATGAGCAGTTCTTC. The V and J genes are TRBV9 and TRBJ2-1; D remains unclear. Germline CDR1 reads SGDLS; CDR2 reads YYNGEE. CDR3 length: 18 residues. The V end was cut by 0 bases, the J end by 0 bases, with 16 bases between.

About this clonotype: No conserved phenylalanine or tryptophan ends this CDR3, so it is likely a read error. The rearrangement uses TRBV7-9 and TRBJ2-7; D is possibly TRBD1 or TRBD2 (6 bases each). The length of the CDR3 is 12 residues. Looked up from germline, CDR1 is SEHNR and CDR2 is FQNEAQ (reference sequence). V was cut by 6 bases and J by 7 bases, with 13 bases left in between. The CDR3 reads CASRSTGGEQYL. The CDR3 DNA sequence: TGTGCCAGCAGATCGACAGGAGGGGAGCAGTACCTC.

This clonotype was detected ten times or more. V and J are TRBV7-9 and TRBJ1-2; D is ambiguous. Germline CDR1 is SEHNR and CDR2 is FQNEAQ (reference sequence). This CDR3 contains 15 residues. The ends were cut back, 2 bases at V and 2 bases at J, with 12 bases in the middle. The CDR3 loop reads CASSLSPPANYGYTF. In nucleotides, the CDR3 is TGTGCCAGCAGCTTATCTCCCCCCGCGAACTATGGCTACACCTTC. The whole variable domain, remainder taken from reference TRBV7-9 and TRBJ1-2, is DTGVSQNPRHKITKRGQNVTFRCDPISEHNRLYWYRQTLGQGPEFLTYFQNEAQLEKSRLLSDRFSAERPKGSFSTLEIQRTEQGDSAMYLCASSLSPPANYGYTFGSGTRLTVV.

This clonotype was observed many times. The rearrangement links TRBV7-9 to TRBJ2-1; the match to TRBD2 covers 13 bases. The CDR3 totals 21 residues. The V gene end was trimmed by 1 base and the J gene end by 4 bases; junction bases not matched to a gene: 16. Germline assignment: CDR1 SEHNR and CDR2 FQNEAQ (reference sequence). In DNA form, the CDR3 reads TGTGCCAGCAGCTTAGGGACTAGCGGGGGTAGGAGAAGAAGGTATTACAATGAGCAGTTCTTC. It codes for CASSLGTSGGRRRRYYNEQFF.

J is TRBJ2-7 and V is TRBV20-1, with 12 bases aligning to TRBD2. This CDR3 region has 17 residues. Germline trimming cut 5 bases from V and 4 bases from J; bases unmatched to any gene: 15. In germline, CDR1 is DFQATT, CDR2 SNEGSKA (reference sequence). The CDR3 is CSAALIGLAGPYYEQYF. The CDR3 DNA reads TGCAGTGCTGCGCTAATAGGACTAGCGGGGCCCTATTACGAGCAGTACTTC.